Below, one T cell receptor (beta chain) is given with its context. The CDR3 consists of 13 residues. The V gene's germline CDR1 is MNHEY and CDR2 SVGAGI. Deletions cut 6 bases from V and 1 base from J, with 9 bases between. This sample was included in a study of pediatric ulcerative colitis. During colonoscopy, one to two rectal pinch biopsies were collected. Sequencing used immunoSEQ multiplex PCR; TCRdb keeps in-frame clones, though not all of them. The data show about 36,000 clones, more than 70% seen once. The sequencing input was gut tissue. This receptor was taken from a boy between 10 and 17 years old with moderate ulcerative colitis. J is TRBJ1-1 and V is TRBV6-5; perhaps TRBD1 as D (5 bases). The CDR3 DNA sequence: TGTGCCAGCAGAACAGGTGCGAACACTGAAGCTTTCTTT. Its protein is CASRTGANTEAFF.